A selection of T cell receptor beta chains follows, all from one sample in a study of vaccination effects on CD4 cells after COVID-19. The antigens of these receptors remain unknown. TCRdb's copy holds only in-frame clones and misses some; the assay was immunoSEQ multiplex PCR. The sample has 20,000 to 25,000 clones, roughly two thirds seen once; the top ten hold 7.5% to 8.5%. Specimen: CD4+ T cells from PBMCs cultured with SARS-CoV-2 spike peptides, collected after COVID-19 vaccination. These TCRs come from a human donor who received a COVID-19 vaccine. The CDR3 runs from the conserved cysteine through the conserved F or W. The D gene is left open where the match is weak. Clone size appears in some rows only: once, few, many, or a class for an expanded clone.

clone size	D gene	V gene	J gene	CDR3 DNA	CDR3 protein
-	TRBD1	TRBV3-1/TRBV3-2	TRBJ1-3	TGTGCCAGCAGCCCCATGGCCGAGACAGGGGCAGGAAACACCATATATTTT	CASSPMAETGAGNTIYF
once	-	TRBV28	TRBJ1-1	TGTGCCAGCAGTTTTGGGCTCGTCGCAAGCGCTTTCTTT	CASSFGLVASAFF
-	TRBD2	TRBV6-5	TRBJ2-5	TGTGCCAGCAGTTACTCGGGACTAGTTCGGGAGACCCAGTACTTC	CASSYSGLVRETQYF
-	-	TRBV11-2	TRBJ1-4	TGTGCCAGCAGCCGGGACCAGGTTAATGAAAAACTGTTTTTT	CASSRDQVNEKLFF
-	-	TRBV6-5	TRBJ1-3	TGTGCCAGCAGTTACACGGGGGGGTTTTCTGGAAACACCATATATTTT	CASSYTGGFSGNTIYF
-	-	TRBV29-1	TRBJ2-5	TGCAGCGTCGGGACGGTCCAAGAGACCCAGTACTTC	CSVGTVQETQYF
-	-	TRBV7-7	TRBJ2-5	TGTGCCAGCAGCCCCCACCCAGCACAGGGAGGGGAGACCCAGTACTTC	CASSPHPAQGGETQYF
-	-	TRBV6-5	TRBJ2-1	TGTGCCAGCAGTCTGGGATCGCCTTCTGAGCAGTTCTTC	CASSLGSPSEQFF
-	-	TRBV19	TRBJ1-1	TGTGCCAGTAGATATGGCCGGCAGTCGAACACTGAAGCTTTCTTT	CASRYGRQSNTEAFF
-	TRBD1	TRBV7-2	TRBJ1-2	TGTGCCAGCAGCTCAGGGACAGGAAGGGATGGCTACACCTTC	CASSSGTGRDGYTF
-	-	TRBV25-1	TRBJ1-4	TGTGCCAGCAGTGAATATCAGCCAGGCGAAAAACTGTTTTTT	CASSEYQPGEKLFF
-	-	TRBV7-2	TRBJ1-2	TGTGCCAGCAGCTTATTCGGGACTGGCTATGGCTACACCTTC	CASSLFGTGYGYTF
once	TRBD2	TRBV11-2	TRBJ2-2	TGTGCCAGCAGCTTCCCCGGGACTAGGGCAATCGGGGAGCTGTTTTTT	CASSFPGTRAIGELFF
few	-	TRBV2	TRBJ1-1	TGTGCCAGCAGTGTGGTGGAGAACACTGAAGCTTTCTTT	CASSVVENTEAFF
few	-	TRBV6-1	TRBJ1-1	TGTGCCAGCAGTGATCGGATGAACACTGAAGCTTTCTTT	CASSDRMNTEAFF
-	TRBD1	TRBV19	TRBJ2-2	TGTGCCAGTAGTATAAAGGGGGCTCTATCCGGGGAGCTGTTTTTT	CASSIKGALSGELFF
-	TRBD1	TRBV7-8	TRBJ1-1	TGTGCCAGCAGACTATTCACGGGACAGGCTTCTGAAGCTTTCTTT	CASRLFTGQASEAFF
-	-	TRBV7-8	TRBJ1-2	TGTGCCAGCAGCTTAGCCGCTACAGGGAACTATGGCTACACCTTC	CASSLAATGNYGYTF
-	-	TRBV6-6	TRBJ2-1	TGTGCCAGCAGTTACAGAGCTCCAGAGGGGCCCGATGAGCAGTTCTTC	CASSYRAPEGPDEQFF
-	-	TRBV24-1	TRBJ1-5	TGTGCCACCAGTGATTTGTACAGGGATTATAGCAATCAGCCCCAGCATTTT	CATSDLYRDYSNQPQHF
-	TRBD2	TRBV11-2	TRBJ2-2	TGTGCCAGCAGCTTAGATCGTATTGGGCTAGCGGGAGTGGCCACCGGGGAGCTGTTTTTT	CASSLDRIGLAGVATGELFF
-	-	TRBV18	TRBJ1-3	TGTGCCAGTATTGGAAACACCATATATTTT	CASIGNTIYF
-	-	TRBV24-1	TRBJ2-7	TGTGCCACCTCGAGTGACAGATCCTACGAGCAGTACTTC	CATSSDRSYEQYF
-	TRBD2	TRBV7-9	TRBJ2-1	TGTGCCAGCAGCTTAGAGCGGGGGGGACACAATGAGCAGTTCTTC	CASSLERGGHNEQFF
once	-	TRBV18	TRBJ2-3	TGTGCCAGCTCACCGGATTATACGCAGTATTTT	CASSPDYTQYF
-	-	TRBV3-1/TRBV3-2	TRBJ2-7	TGTGCCAGCAGCCAAGTATGGCTGGATAGCTCCTACGAGCAGTACTTC	CASSQVWLDSSYEQYF
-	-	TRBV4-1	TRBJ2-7	TGCGCCAGCAGCCAAGGAGGGGGGAACTCCTACGAGCAGTACTTC	CASSQGGGNSYEQYF
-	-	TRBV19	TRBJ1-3	TGTGCCAGTAGTATTTCGAGTTATGCTAGAAACACCATATATTTT	CASSISSYARNTIYF
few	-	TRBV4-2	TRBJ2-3	TGTGCCAGCAGCCCACAGATAGATACGCAGTATTTT	CASSPQIDTQYF
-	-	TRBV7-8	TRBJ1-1	TGTGCCAGCAGCCAGGTACAGGGTCGCCCTTTCTTT	CASSQVQGRPFF
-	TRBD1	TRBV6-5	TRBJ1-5	TGTGCCAGCATGGGACAGGCGAGCAATCAGCCCCAGCATTTT	CASMGQASNQPQHF
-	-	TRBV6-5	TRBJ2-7	TGTGCCCAATCGGGGGGCGGGAGCTTAAACTACGAGCAGTACTTC	CAQSGGGSLNYEQYF
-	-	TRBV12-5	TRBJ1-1	TGTGCTAGTGGTTACGGACACGCCAACGCCCGGGCTCTGGAAGCTTTCTTT	CASGYGHANARALEAFF
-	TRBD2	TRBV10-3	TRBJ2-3	TGTGCCATCAGCCCGGGTAGCGGGAAGGTCACAGATACGCAGTATTTT	CAISPGSGKVTDTQYF